Each of the 16 T cell receptor beta chains below was sequenced from the same sample in a study of shared clonotypes between healthy human individuals. Positive CCR7 selection of CD45RO-negative cells yielded the naive CD8 cells, and terminally differentiated effector memory CD45RA+ cells were excluded. The assay was immunoSEQ multiplex PCR, and TCRdb's table has in-frame clones only and misses some. The table includes about 820,000 clones, nearly 95% detected once. Source material: naive CD8+ T cells sorted from blood. These receptors came from a man aged 25 to 40 in good health.

The chain uses TRBV28 and TRBJ2-3; no definite D call. The germline V and J ends were trimmed by 8 bases and 2 bases, with 14 bases remaining between them. Per the germline V gene, CDR1 is MDHEN and CDR2 is SYDVKM. CDR3 length: 14 amino acids. The DNA of the CDR3 is TGTGCCAGCTCGGCCGGGCACCACACAGATACGCAGTATTTT. This gives the protein CASSAGHHTDTQYF.

The rearrangement joins TRBV5-1 to TRBJ1-2, with TRBD1 identical over 9 bases. CDR1 and CDR2 (germline): SGHRS, YFSETQ. V lost 4 bases to trimming and J lost 4 bases; unmatched junction nucleotides: 5. CDR3 length equals 14 residues. The CDR3 bases are TGCGCCAGCAGCCTACAGGGGGCCGTCTATGGCTACACCTTC. Its translation is CASSLQGAVYGYTF.

The J gene is TRBJ2-2, the V gene TRBV27; D perhaps matches TRBD2 (5 bases). CDR1 is MNHEY, CDR2 SMNVEV, per germline (reference sequence). V was cut by 4 bases and J by 6 bases, with 12 bases left in between. The CDR3 length is 14 residues. The CDR3 region has the DNA TGTGCCAGCAGTTGGCTAGCCCATTCCGGGGAGCTGTTTTTT. Its translation: CASSWLAHSGELFF.

V is TRBV5-6 and J is TRBJ1-2; 7 bases agree with TRBD1. Germline CDR1 SGHDT, CDR2 YYEEEE. This CDR3 has 13 amino acids. Unmatched junction bases numbered 3, after V lost 4 bases and J lost 3 bases. This chain's CDR3 is CASSPGQDYGYTF. The CDR3 DNA follows: TGTGCCAGCAGCCCCGGACAGGACTATGGCTACACCTTC.

This chain joins TRBV9 and TRBJ2-7, with 10 bases that match TRBD2. CDR3 length: 14 residues. Germline loops: CDR1 SGDLS, CDR2 YYNGEE. V gave up 0 bases and J gave up 6 bases; unmatched junction bases: 3. The CDR3 DNA reads as TGTGCCAGCAGCGTAGCAGCGGGAGGGCTCGAGCAGTACTTC. It yields the protein CASSVAAGGLEQYF.

V and J are TRBV18 and TRBJ1-1, with D unclear. This CDR3 is built from 16 residues. V was pared by 2 bases and J by 0 bases, with 13 bases between. CDR1 and CDR2 from the germline V gene are KGHSH and LQKENI. The CDR3 coding sequence is TGTGCCAGCTCACCAGTGGACGGACTCATGAACACTGAAGCTTTCTTT. Translated, it gives CASSPVDGLMNTEAFF.

The chain joins TRBV5-1 to TRBJ1-2; no clear D. Germline values: CDR1 SGHRS, CDR2 YFSETQ. V was trimmed by 1 base and J by 0 bases, leaving 25 bases between them. The CDR3 is made up of 20 amino acids. Written as DNA, the CDR3 is TGCGCCAGCAGCTTGAGTAACCGGGAAGGTTTCAGTCCAGCTAACTATGGCTACACCTTC. Translated, it gives CASSLSNREGFSPANYGYTF.

The chain couples TRBV7-2 to TRBJ2-7; D uncertain. Trimming shortened V by 5 bases and J by 4 bases, and 12 bases separated the two germline ends. This CDR3 region has 13 residues. Germline V gene data show CDR1 as SGHTA and CDR2 as FQGNSA. The CDR3 nucleotides read TGTGCCAGCAGCCCCCCAATCTATTACGAGCAGTACTTC. Protein: CASSPPIYYEQYF.

The rearrangement uses TRBV27 and TRBJ2-7; the D call may be TRBD1 or TRBD2 (5 bases each). Germline values: CDR1 MNHEY, CDR2 SMNVEV (reference sequence). This CDR3 comprises 14 residues. The V and J ends lost 1 base and 3 bases respectively, with 10 bases between them. The CDR3 spells CASSLWGAGYEQYF. The CDR3 region has the DNA TGTGCCAGCAGTTTATGGGGCGCGGGCTACGAGCAGTACTTC.

J is TRBJ2-7 and V is TRBV13; maybe TRBD2 (5 bases). There are 13 residues in the CDR3. Germline V gene sequence: CDR1 PRHDT, CDR2 FYEKMQ (reference sequence). Trimming shortened V by 0 bases and J by 7 bases, and 10 bases separated the two germline ends. The CDR3 spells CASSLGVGEEQYF. As DNA, the CDR3 is TGTGCCAGCAGCTTAGGGGTCGGGGAGGAGCAGTACTTC. Variable domain in full (rest from reference TRBV13 and TRBJ2-7): AAGVIQSPRHLIKEKRETATLKCYPIPRHDTVYWYQQGPGQDPQFLISFYEKMQSDKGSIPDRFSAQQFSDYHSELNMSSLELGDSALYFCASSLGVGEEQYFGPGTRLTVT.

The V call is TRBV2, the J call TRBJ1-2; TRBD1 aligns across 9 bases. Trimming cost V 6 bases and J 3 bases; bases outside gene matches: 5. Germline-derived CDR1 and CDR2 are SNHLY and FYNNEI. This CDR3 is built from 14 residues. As DNA, the CDR3 is TGTGCCAGCAGGGACAGGGGTTCAGACTATGGCTACACCTTC. Its translation: CASRDRGSDYGYTF.

A remark on this clone: This sample also contains other DNA sequences that code for the same CDR3. The chain joins TRBV27 to TRBJ1-5; D unclear. The ends were cut back, 8 bases at V and 4 bases at J, with 3 bases in the middle. Germline loops: CDR1 MNHEY, CDR2 SMNVEV (reference sequence). CDR3 length: 10 residues. CDR3 in DNA: TGTGCCAGCGGAAATCAGCCCCAGCATTTT. Amino acids: CASGNQPQHF.

This chain connects TRBV27 to TRBJ2-2; 9 bases match TRBD1. This CDR3 has 16 residues. Unmatched junction bases numbered 12, after V lost 8 bases and J lost 5 bases. Looked up from germline, CDR1 is MNHEY and CDR2 is SMNVEV (reference sequence). In DNA form, the CDR3 reads TGTGCCAGCCGACTAATCGGGACAGGGAGTACCGGGGAGCTGTTTTTT. Amino acid sequence: CASRLIGTGSTGELFF.

As DNA, the CDR3 is TGTGCCACCAGCAGAGATCGGGTCAGCGGGAACGAGCAGTACTTC. Its protein is CATSRDRVSGNEQYF. This chain uses TRBV15 with TRBJ2-7; 7 nucleotides line up with TRBD2. Trimming cost V 0 bases and J 5 bases; bases outside gene matches: 7. Looked up from germline, CDR1 is LNHNV and CDR2 is YYDKDF (reference sequence). CDR3 size: 15 residues.

V usage is TRBV27 and J usage is TRBJ2-7; D possibly corresponds to TRBD2 (6 bases). The V gene lost 4 bases and the J gene lost 4 bases, with 11 bases spanning the gap. The CDR3 length is 13 residues. Per germline, CDR1 MNHEY and CDR2 SMNVEV (reference sequence). CDR3 DNA sequence: TGTGCCAGCAGTTGGGGACTCGGGTACGAGCAGTACTTC. Encoded protein: CASSWGLGYEQYF.

This clone is a singleton in its sample. The chain couples TRBV7-9 to TRBJ2-7; possible D gene TRBD1, 5 bases. Germline V gene sequence: CDR1 SEHNR, CDR2 FQNEAQ (reference sequence). V dropped 7 bases and J dropped 2 bases, with 18 bases sitting between them. CDR3 size: 15 residues. The CDR3 protein is CASTQGQAATYEQYF. CDR3 in DNA: TGTGCCAGCACCCAGGGCCAGGCGGCCACCTACGAGCAGTACTTC.